These 8 T cell receptor beta chains share one sample of origin, sequenced in a study of T-cell reconstitution after alpha-beta-depleted transplantation in children. TCRbeta library construction was performed incorporating unique molecular identifiers. TCRdb reanalysed the PCR reads using MiXCR and keeps one entry per CDR3 protein. In the table there are over 200,000 distinct CDR3 sequences, about 11% of which are singletons. This specimen consisted of PBMCs, obtained before TCRalphabeta/CD19-depleted stem cell transplant. All receptors derive from a child younger than two with acute myeloid leukemia, due to receive a stem cell transplant.

This chain links TRBV6-2 or TRBV6-3 with TRBJ2-3; 9 positions agree with TRBD2. Germline V lookup: CDR1 MNHEY, CDR2 SVGEGT. This CDR3 has 20 amino acids. V was pared by 0 bases and J by 3 bases, with 16 bases of the junction left unmatched. In DNA, the CDR3 is TGTGCCAGCAGTTACTCGACCGAGTCCCGTGGGCTAGCGGGAACAGATACGCAGTATTTT. This translates into CASSYSTESRGLAGTDTQYF.

This clonotype was found many times. The chain employs TRBV24-1 and TRBJ1-5; TRBD1 matches 8 bases. J gave up 7 bases and V 1 base, and 8 bases lay outside the gene matches. Germline V gene sequence: CDR1 KGHDR, CDR2 SFDVKD. The CDR3 contains 16 residues. The CDR3 DNA is TGTGCCACCAGTGATTTCTTGACAGGGGTGGGCCAGCCCCAGCATTTT. Protein sequence: CATSDFLTGVGQPQHF.

This clonotype was counted many times. This chain joins TRBV7-2 and TRBJ2-5; the D gene is possibly TRBD1 (6 bases). The CDR3 length is 14 residues. V lost 5 bases and J 4 bases, leaving 14 bases between the germline ends. Germline loops: CDR1 SGHTA, CDR2 FQGNSA. Written as DNA, the CDR3 is TGTGCCAGCAGCGCACAGGGCTTGGTAGAGACCCAGTACTTC. This encodes CASSAQGLVETQYF. The whole variable domain, filled in from reference TRBV7-2 and TRBJ2-5, reads GAGVSQSPSNKVTEKGKDVELRCDPISGHTALYWYRQSLGQGLEFLIYFQGNSAPDKSGLPSDRFSAERTGGSVSTLTIQRTQQEDSAVYLCASSAQGLVETQYFGPGTRLLVL.

This clonotype showed up many times. This chain joins TRBV5-4 and TRBJ2-3, with D possibly being TRBD2 (6 bases). This CDR3 comprises 15 residues. Germline V gene sequence: CDR1 SGHNT, CDR2 YYREEE (reference sequence). V shed 0 bases and J shed 0 bases, with 8 bases lying between them. The CDR3 coding sequence is TGTGCCAGCAGCTTGGCCGGGACTAGCACAGATACGCAGTATTTT. This encodes CASSLAGTSTDTQYF.

This clonotype was found many times. The chain links TRBV5-1 to TRBJ2-2; 11 positions match TRBD2. Germline assignment: CDR1 SGHRS and CDR2 YFSETQ. This CDR3 comprises 18 residues. V was pared by 5 bases and J by 2 bases, with 11 bases of the junction left unmatched. The CDR3 spells CASRYHSGRASNTGELFF. The CDR3 DNA is TGCGCCAGCAGATACCATAGCGGGAGGGCCTCAAACACCGGGGAGCTGTTTTTT.

In this sample, this clonotype turned up many times. This chain uses TRBV19 with TRBJ2-7, with 7 bases matching TRBD2. CDR1 is LNHDA and CDR2 is SQIVND in the germline V gene (reference sequence). The CDR3 totals 14 residues. The J segment lost 3 bases and the V segment lost 9 bases, leaving 11 bases of the junction unmatched. CDR3 nucleotide sequence: TGTGCCAGCGGGACCAGGGAGGGCCTCTACGAGCAGTACTTC. The encoded protein is CASGTREGLYEQYF.

This clonotype was counted many times. This chain joins TRBV7-6 and TRBJ2-1; TRBD1 matches at 11 bases. CDR1 and CDR2 (germline): SGHVS, FNYEAQ. There are 15 residues in the CDR3. With 6 bases clipped from V and 7 bases from J, the junction kept 8 bases outside the gene matches. CDR3 loop: CASRHPGQGVNEQFF. The CDR3 nucleotides read TGTGCCAGCAGACACCCGGGACAGGGGGTGAATGAGCAGTTCTTC. Combining the CDR3 with reference TRBV7-6 and TRBJ2-1 gives the whole variable domain GAGVSQSPRYKVTKRGQDVALRCDPISGHVSLYWYRQALGQGPEFLTYFNYEAQQDKSGLPNDRFSAERPEGSISTLTIQRTEQRDSAMYRCASRHPGQGVNEQFFGPGTRLTVL.

This clonotype was seen a few times. The chain joins TRBV28 to TRBJ1-6; D is possibly TRBD1 (5 bases). V lost 3 bases and J lost 6, with 18 bases in between. CDR1 is MDHEN, CDR2 SYDVKM, per germline. This CDR3 has 17 residues. CDR3 nucleotides: TGTGCCAGCAGTTTTCCCCAGGGAGGAAGCGGTAATTCACCCCTCCACTTT. Its translation: CASSFPQGGSGNSPLHF.